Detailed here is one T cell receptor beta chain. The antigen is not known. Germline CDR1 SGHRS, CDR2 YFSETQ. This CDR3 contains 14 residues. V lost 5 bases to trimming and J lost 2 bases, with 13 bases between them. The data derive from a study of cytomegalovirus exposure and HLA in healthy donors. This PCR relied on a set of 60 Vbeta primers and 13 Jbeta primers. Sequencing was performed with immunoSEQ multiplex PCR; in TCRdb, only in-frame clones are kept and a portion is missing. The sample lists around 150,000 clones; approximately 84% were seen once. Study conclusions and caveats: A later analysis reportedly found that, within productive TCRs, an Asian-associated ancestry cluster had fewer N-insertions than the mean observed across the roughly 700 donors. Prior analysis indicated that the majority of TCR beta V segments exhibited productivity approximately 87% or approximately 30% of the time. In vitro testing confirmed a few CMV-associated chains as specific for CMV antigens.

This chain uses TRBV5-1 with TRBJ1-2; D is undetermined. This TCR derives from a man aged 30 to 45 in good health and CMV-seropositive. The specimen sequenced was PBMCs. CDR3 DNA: TGCGCCAGCAGTTCCCAGACGGGAAACTATGGCTACACCTTC. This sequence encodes CASSSQTGNYGYTF.